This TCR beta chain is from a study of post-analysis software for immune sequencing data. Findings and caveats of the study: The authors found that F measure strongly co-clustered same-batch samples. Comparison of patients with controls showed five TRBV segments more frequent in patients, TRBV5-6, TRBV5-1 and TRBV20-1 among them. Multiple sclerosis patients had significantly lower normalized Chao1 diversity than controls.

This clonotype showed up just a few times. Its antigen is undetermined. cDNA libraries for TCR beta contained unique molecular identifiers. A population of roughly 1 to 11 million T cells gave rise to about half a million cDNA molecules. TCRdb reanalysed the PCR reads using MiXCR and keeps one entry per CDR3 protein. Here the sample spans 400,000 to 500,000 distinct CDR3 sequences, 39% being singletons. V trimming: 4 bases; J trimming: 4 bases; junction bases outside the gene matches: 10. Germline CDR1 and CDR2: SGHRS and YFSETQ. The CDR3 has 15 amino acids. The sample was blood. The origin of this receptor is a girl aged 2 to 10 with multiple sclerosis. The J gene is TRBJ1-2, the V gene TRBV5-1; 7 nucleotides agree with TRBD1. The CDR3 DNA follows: TGCGCCAGCAGCCTGGACCCCGGGACAGCCTATGGCTACACCTTC. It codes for CASSLDPGTAYGYTF.